The following is a TCR beta chain sequence with its context. Its target is not known. The sample belongs to a study of vaccination and CD4 T cells after COVID-19. Background on the study: Each participant was administered two doses of a vaccine, which was either BNT162b2 or mRNA-1273.

The ends lost 7 bases at V and 2 bases at J; junction bases unmatched: 11. CDR3 length equals 15 residues. Per the germline V gene, CDR1 is SNHLY and CDR2 is FYNNEI. Cultured CD4+ T-cell DNA underwent Oncomine TCR Beta short-read sequencing. It was cultured CD4+ T cells from which genomic DNA was extracted. TCRdb recomputed calls from the PCR reads with MiXCR, one row per CDR3 protein. Of roughly 26,000 distinct CDR3 sequences detected, over 60% appear once; the ten largest clones hold approximately 5%. Treatment given: roughly 11-day PBMC culture with coronavirus spike peptide pools or control peptides (ViraFEST assay). The ViraFEST method relied on peptide pools to expand antigen-specific T cells, followed by TCR sequencing. Patients returned positive PCR results between March and December 2020, earlier than US Alpha, Beta and Delta variants.

This TCR was sampled from a human donor who had recovered from COVID-19. V and J are TRBV2 and TRBJ2-7, with 7 bases that match TRBD1. Specimen: CD4+ T cells from blood, cultured in vitro. CDR3 sequence reads: CASKLEGQTTYEQYF. In DNA, the CDR3 is TGTGCCAGCAAGCTTGAGGGACAGACGACCTACGAGCAGTACTTC.